This passage covers 4 T cell receptor beta chains from one sample sequenced in a study of beta chain features in type 1 diabetes. The study reverse transcribed the entire isolated RNA, so it sequenced expressed TCRB transcripts. Sequencing used immunoSEQ multiplex PCR; TCRdb keeps in-frame clones, though not all of them. The data show roughly 500,000 clones, around 30% seen once. Sequencing used naive CD4+ T cells from blood. These receptors were taken from a man younger than 35 in good health.

The chain uses TRBV7-6 and TRBJ2-7, with D tentatively TRBD1 (5 bases). This CDR3 is 18 amino acids long. Germline loops: CDR1 SGHVS, CDR2 FNYEAQ. The ends were cut back, 1 base at V and 5 bases at J, with 24 bases in the middle. CDR3 nucleotides: TGTGCCAGCAGCTTAGTTAGTGGGGCAGGACATAGTGGCGACGAGCAGTACTTC. The encoded protein is CASSLVSGAGHSGDEQYF.

In this sample, this clone turned up a few times. V is TRBV7-9 and J is TRBJ2-7; TRBD1 aligns across 8 bases. Germline V lookup: CDR1 SEHNR, CDR2 FQNEAQ (reference sequence). V trimming: 2 bases; J trimming: 3 bases; junction bases outside the gene matches: 3. This CDR3 comprises 14 residues. The CDR3 DNA follows: TGTGCCAGCAGCTTATATACAGGGGGCTACGAGCAGTACTTC. This sequence encodes CASSLYTGGYEQYF. The full variable domain, rest sourced from reference TRBV7-9 and TRBJ2-7, is DTGVSQNPRHKITKRGQNVTFRCDPISEHNRLYWYRQTLGQGPEFLTYFQNEAQLEKSRLLSDRFSAERPKGSFSTLEIQRTEQGDSAMYLCASSLYTGGYEQYFGPGTRLTVT.

This clone was seen more than once but under ten times. The chain uses TRBV6-1 and TRBJ1-2; D perhaps matches TRBD1 (5 bases). V lost 7 bases and J lost 2, with 14 bases in between. Germline V gene lookup returns CDR1 MNHNS and CDR2 SASEGT. This CDR3 comprises 14 residues. The CDR3 nucleotides are TGTGCCAGCACCAGGGCCACTTTCAACTATGGCTACACCTTC. This codes for CASTRATFNYGYTF.

The chain links TRBV30 to TRBJ2-3; D remains unclear. Germline CDR1 and CDR2: GTSNPN and SVGIG (reference sequence). The CDR3 sequence is 14 residues long. The germline V and J ends were trimmed by 2 bases and 0 bases, with 9 bases remaining between them. The CDR3: CAWSRRQSTDTQYF. In nucleotides, the CDR3 is TGTGCCTGGAGTAGAAGGCAGAGCACAGATACGCAGTATTTT.